This T cell receptor beta chain was observed in a study of CD8 T cells in Susac syndrome (dated by TCRdb to between 2018 and 2021). Study-wide context: The study used repertoire sequencing to test whether antigen drove CD8+ T cell activation and differentiation in Susac syndrome. Results the study describes overall, beyond this receptor: The number of individuals in the TCR sequencing and HLA analysis was acknowledged as relatively small.

About this clonotype itself: It lacks a known antigen. No base qualities exist here, and no much larger clone lies one base off it.

CDR1 MGHRA and CDR2 YSYEKL are derived from the germline V gene. The germline V end is reduced by 0 bases and the J end by 3 bases; junction bases left unmatched: 4. The CDR3 runs 15 residues from the cysteine to the phenylalanine. The only DNA kept is the CDR3, 45 bases in frame from the first base. High-throughput TCR beta sequencing profiled peripheral blood CD8+ and CD4+ T cells from healthy donors, Susac syndrome patients and multiple sclerosis patients. Healthy donors were age- and sex-matched controls. Bulk CD8+ and CD4+ T cells were purified by magnetic negative isolation, whereas CD8+ TEMRA cells were enriched by FACS. Blood was collected in EDTA tubes and processed within 24 hours, with PBMCs isolated through density gradient centrifugation. PBMCs intended for TCR sequencing were cryopreserved in liquid nitrogen and were subsequently thawed in a 37 degrees C water bath. The sorted or isolated CD4+, CD8+ and CD8+ TEMRA cells had a purity of 90% or higher.

RNA was extracted with the RNeasy kit and roughly 0.5 to 1 ug was reverse transcribed using random hexamers. TCR beta CDR3 regions were amplified with the immunoSEQ multiplex PCR assay covering 54 Vbeta and 13 Jbeta segments. PCR amplification bias was corrected by using a synthetic template baseline for primer optimization and computational correction. Concerning the study's data processing: Reads were annotated to V, D and J genes according to IMGT and were analyzed with immunoSEQ Analyzer, with only productive sequences retained. Clonality was computed as one minus Shannon entropy normalized by log2 of the number of productive unique sequences. Public and private clones were assessed among the 100 most prevalent clones of each patient and control. A clone was defined as Susac-specific if it was absent from the healthy and MS cohorts, from roughly 980 published viral clones and from other ImmuneACCESS disease sequences. In TCRdb, the public reads were trimmed at Q25 with fastp and aligned with MiXCR, with productive beta chains retained. Here each entry gathers all rows of one CDR3 protein and keeps the most common genes and DNA. These V and J calls originate from TCRdb's pipeline instead of the authors' own analysis. A total of about 130,000 distinct CDR3 sequences appear in this sample, about 95% of them only once. Around 0.12% of the sample rests with the top ten.

The receptor was derived from a human donor in good health. The sequenced sample was CD4+ T cells from PBMCs. The chain was built from TRBV4-1 and TRBJ2-7; TRBD1 aligns with 8 central bases. The DNA is as follows: TGCGCCAGCAGCCAAGATCGGGACAGGATCTACGAGCAGTACTTC. Its protein reads: CASSQDRDRIYEQYF.